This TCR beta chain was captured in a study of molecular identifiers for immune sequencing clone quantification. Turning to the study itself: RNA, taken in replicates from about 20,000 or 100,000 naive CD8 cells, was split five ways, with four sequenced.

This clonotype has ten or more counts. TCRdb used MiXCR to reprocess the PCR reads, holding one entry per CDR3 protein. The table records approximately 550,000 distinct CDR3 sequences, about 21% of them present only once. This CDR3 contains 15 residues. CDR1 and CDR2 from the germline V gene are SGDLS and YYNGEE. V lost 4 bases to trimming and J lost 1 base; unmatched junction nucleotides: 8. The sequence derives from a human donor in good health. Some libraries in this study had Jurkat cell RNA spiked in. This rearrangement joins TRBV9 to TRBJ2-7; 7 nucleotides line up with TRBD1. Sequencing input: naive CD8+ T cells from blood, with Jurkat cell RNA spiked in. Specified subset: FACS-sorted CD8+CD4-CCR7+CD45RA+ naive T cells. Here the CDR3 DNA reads TGTGCCAGCAGCCCCTCAGGGACAGCTTCCTACGAGCAGTACTTC. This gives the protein CASSPSGTASYEQYF.